This TCR beta chain was captured in a study of Graves' ophthalmopathy and Graves' hyperthyroidism. Study-level results: Detected in blood as well were most expanded thyroid clonotypes with frequency above 0.001. From stable hyperthyroidism, ophthalmopathy was separated by a 13-signature model with 85% to 90% sensitivity and roughly 81% specificity.

Diagnosis was based on clinical symptoms, serum thyroxine, TRAb, thyroid ultrasound and orbital computed tomography. From RNA, the CDR3 regions of TCR beta chains were amplified and sequenced. The authors performed first-round RT-PCR with HTBI primers and then a second-round multiplex PCR. TCRdb independently ran MiXCR on the multiplex PCR reads; one entry per CDR3 protein. This repertoire shows more than 1,000,000 distinct CDR3 sequences, 35% to 45% found once; its top ten account for 11%. This clonotype was seen at least ten times. Its target is not known. The TCR comes from an adult man with Graves' hyperthyroidism. Sequencing used peripheral blood or thyroid tissue (not recorded which).

CDR3 loop: CAISESINREYEQYF. The CDR3 DNA sequence: TGTGCCATCAGTGAGTCAATTAACAGGGAATACGAGCAGTACTTC. The chain joins TRBV10-3 to TRBJ2-7, with D perhaps TRBD1 (6 bases). Trimming pared 0 bases from V and 4 bases from J, leaving 13 bases between. From germline, CDR1 is ENHRY and CDR2 SYGVKD. The CDR3 is made up of 15 amino acids.